Included here is one TCR beta chain sequence, with context. TCRdb keeps only in-frame clones here, not all; method: immunoSEQ multiplex PCR. This table has 110,000 or so clones, around 85% appearing once. The sample originates from a study of T cell responses to AZD1222 COVID-19 vaccine. The CDR3 runs 20 residues. The germline V and J ends were trimmed by 2 bases and 4 bases, with 28 bases remaining between them. Germline assignment: CDR1 MNHEY and CDR2 SMNVEV (reference sequence). The rearrangement uses TRBV27 and TRBJ2-3; a weak D match, TRBD2 (6 bases). Sequenced here: peripheral blood, sampled on day 0 of AZD1222 vaccination. This clonotype was obtained from an adult in good health. The chain's CDR3 is CASSLLAQMLREDGADTQYF. CDR3 sequence (DNA): TGTGCCAGCAGTTTACTTGCCCAGATGCTCAGGGAGGATGGGGCAGATACGCAGTATTTT.